This paragraph reports one TCR beta chain. The data originate from a study of blood T cell repertoires in COVID-19. Study in general: Collection of acute and convalescent COVID-19 samples took place in the United States, Italy and Spain. T cells, B-cell-depleted T cells, or PBMCs provided the cDNA or gDNA that served as material.

CDR1 is MNHEY, CDR2 SVGEGT, per germline. J gave up 9 bases and V 1 base, and 5 bases lay outside the gene matches. The CDR3 sequence is 15 residues long. As handled by the study authors: How many nucleated cells were present was estimated from reference gene primer amplification. Assay: immunoSEQ multiplex PCR; the TCRdb copy retains only in-frame clones and omits some. V and J calls and clone size follow that table, whereas D and trimming were derived from the DNA. The sample carries 310,000 or so clones, 75% to 95% recorded once. In terms of age and location, participants ranged from roughly 18 to 89 years and lived in about two dozen US areas.

The gene calls are TRBV6-2 or TRBV6-3 and TRBJ2-7; 14 positions agree with TRBD2. The source of this sequence is a woman aged 25 to 39 who had recovered from COVID-19. The sample taken for sequencing was PBMCs or T cells enriched from blood (not recorded which). The CDR3 region is CASSYLGLAGDVQYF. In DNA, the CDR3 is TGTGCCAGCAGTTACTTGGGACTAGCGGGAGATGTGCAGTACTTC.